This TCR beta chain was sequenced in a study of CXCR3-negative and CXCR3-positive naive CD8 T cells. Germline CDR1 MDHEN, CDR2 SYDVKM. The CDR3 sequence is 14 residues long. The authors made the TRB cDNA libraries by 5' RACE using UMI labels. Using the 5' RACE reads, TCRdb records one entry per CDR3 protein without DNA. The sample includes some 85,000 distinct CDR3 sequences. In the case of this clonotype: The antigen is undetermined.

Sorting was done in triplicate for each CD8+ T cell subset (around 300,000 cells each). Findings and limits, study-wide: In naive cells, CXCR3-negative and CXCR3-positive subsets had similar TRBV-TRBJ usage; memory cells differed. CXCR3-positive naive cells had TRB CDR3s that were more hydrophobic than CXCR3-negative naive cells had.

The receptor's source is a human donor in good health. Some clones in this sample may be carry-over from other donors' samples. The sequenced sample consisted of naive CXCR3+ CD8+ T cells from blood. Subset meaning: CD45RO-CCR7+CD27+CD95- naive CD8+ T cells expressing CXCR3 (TNR3+). V gene TRBV28 combines with J gene TRBJ2-7; the D gene TCRdb calls, TRBD1, cannot be checked with no DNA. Here the CDR3 reads CASHRDRDSYEQYF.